These 9 T cell receptor beta chains share one sample of origin, sequenced in a study of radiation and T cells in renal cell carcinoma (dated by TCRdb to about 2020). This specimen's time point label, interpreted: blood 4 weeks post-SBRT, at nephrectomy. Reading the label with the study, this specimen's treatment or condition is: 15 Gy SBRT to primary tumor, nephrectomy 4 weeks later. The library was prepared using the immunoSEQ multiplex PCR assay. TCRdb mirrors the immuneACCESS table, restricted to in-frame sequences. Some clones are absent from its copies; in checked studies, under half trace to an unresolved V gene, and the reason for the others is unknown. The sample contains tens of thousands of clones, 70% to 90% of them found a single time. The ten largest clonotypes hold around 9.4% of the sample. The sequencing here drew on blood, taken from a patient whose treatment included radiotherapy and nephrectomy. These receptors came from a man aged 50-59 years with renal cell carcinoma.

The chain's CDR3 is CASSPDRVPWDIQYF. The CDR3 DNA reads as TGTGCCAGCAGCCCAGATAGGGTTCCGTGGGACATTCAGTACTTC. This rearrangement joins TRBV7-2 to TRBJ2-4; D gene uncertain. The CDR3 length is 15 residues. V was cut by 5 bases and J by 8 bases, with 19 bases left in between. Germline assignment: CDR1 SGHTA and CDR2 FQGNSA.

The V call is TRBV18, the J call TRBJ2-2; 7 bases fit TRBD1. J was trimmed by 0 bases and V by 2 bases; bases with no gene match: 3. This CDR3 is built from 16 residues. Germline loops: CDR1 KGHSH, CDR2 LQKENI. The CDR3 loop reads CASSPGQAANTGELFF. CDR3 DNA sequence: TGTGCCAGCTCACCAGGACAGGCAGCGAACACCGGGGAGCTGTTTTTT.

This clone has just one count. This chain uses TRBV5-1 with TRBJ2-2, with 11 bases lining up with TRBD1. The CDR3 is 15 residues long. Germline CDR1 is SGHRS and CDR2 is YFSETQ. V lost 4 bases and J lost 5; bases outside the gene matches: 4. As DNA, the CDR3 is TGCGCCAGCAGCCCGGGGACAGGGGGGACCGGGGAGCTGTTTTTT. Its translation is CASSPGTGGTGELFF.

V usage is TRBV5-1 and J usage is TRBJ2-1; 7 positions match TRBD2. Losses at the gene ends were 0 bases for V and 0 bases for J; bases not matched to a gene: 6. This CDR3 contains 17 residues. Germline CDR1 and CDR2: SGHRS and YFSETQ. The CDR3 nucleotides read TGCGCCAGCAGCTTGGGCCGACGCGGGAGCTCCTACAATGAGCAGTTCTTC. This sequence encodes CASSLGRRGSSYNEQFF.

The rearrangement links TRBV19 to TRBJ1-1; D gene unclear. The germline V and J ends were trimmed by 7 bases and 4 bases, with 16 bases remaining between them. CDR1 and CDR2 (germline): LNHDA, SQIVND (reference sequence). This CDR3 has 14 amino acids. The CDR3 sequence is CASILKAWGTEAFF. The DNA for the CDR3 is TGTGCCAGTATTTTGAAGGCATGGGGCACTGAAGCTTTCTTT.

This clone was seen once. The J gene is TRBJ2-1, the V gene TRBV4-3, with D unclear. CDR3 length equals 15 residues. Germline loops: CDR1 LGHNA, CDR2 YSLEER. Trimming pared 0 bases from V and 2 bases from J, leaving 8 bases between. As DNA, the CDR3 is TGCGCCAGCAGCCAAGATTGGGCGGCCTACAATGAGCAGTTCTTC. This encodes CASSQDWAAYNEQFF.

The chain joins TRBV6-5 to TRBJ2-3; 7 bases map to TRBD2. The V gene end was trimmed by 6 bases and the J gene end by 3 bases; junction bases not matched to a gene: 9. Per germline, CDR1 MNHEY and CDR2 SVGAGI. The CDR3 loop spans 15 amino acids. The CDR3 here is CASRTLGGWTDTQYF. CDR3 coding DNA: TGTGCCAGCAGGACCCTCGGGGGGTGGACAGATACGCAGTATTTT.

CDR3 nucleotide sequence: TGTGCCAGTAGTATAGAAGGAGGGTACCCCTACAATGAGCAGTTCTTC. The encoded protein is CASSIEGGYPYNEQFF. The chain combines TRBV19 with TRBJ2-1, with D possibly being TRBD2 (6 bases). Germline V gene lookup returns CDR1 LNHDA and CDR2 SQIVND (reference sequence). The length of the CDR3 is 16 residues. V shed 0 bases and J shed 2 bases, with 11 bases lying between them.

The genes are TRBV11-2 and TRBJ2-5; D possibly corresponds to TRBD1 (6 bases). The length of the CDR3 is 15 residues. The V gene lost 1 base and the J gene lost 4 bases, with 13 bases spanning the gap. Germline CDR1 reads SGHAT; CDR2 reads FQNNGV. The CDR3 protein is CASSLGAGVGETQYF. The CDR3 DNA sequence: TGTGCCAGCAGCTTAGGGGCAGGGGTGGGAGAGACCCAGTACTTC.